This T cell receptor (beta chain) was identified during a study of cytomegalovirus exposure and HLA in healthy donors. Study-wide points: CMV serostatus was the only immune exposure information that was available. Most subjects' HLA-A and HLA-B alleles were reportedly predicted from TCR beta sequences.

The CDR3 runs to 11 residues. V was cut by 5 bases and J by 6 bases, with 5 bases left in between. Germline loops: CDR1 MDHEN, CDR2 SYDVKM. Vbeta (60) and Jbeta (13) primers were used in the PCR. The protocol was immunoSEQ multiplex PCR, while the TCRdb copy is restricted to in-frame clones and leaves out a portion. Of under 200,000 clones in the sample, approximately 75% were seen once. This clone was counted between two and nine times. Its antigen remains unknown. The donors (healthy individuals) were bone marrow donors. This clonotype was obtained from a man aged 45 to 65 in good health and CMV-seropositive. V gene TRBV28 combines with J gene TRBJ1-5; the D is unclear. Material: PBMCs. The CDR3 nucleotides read TGTGCCAGCAGTATCCGTCAGCCCCAGCATTTT. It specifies CASSIRQPQHF. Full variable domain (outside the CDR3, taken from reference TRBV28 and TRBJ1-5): DVKVTQSSRYLVKRTGEKVFLECVQDMDHENMFWYRQDPGLGLRLIYFSYDVKMKEKGDIPEGYSVSREKKERFSLILESASTNQTSMYLCASSIRQPQHFGDGTRLSIL.